The clone carrying this T cell receptor delta chain turned up a few times. The antigen remains unidentified. These data originate in a study of Vδ1+ human thymocytes. Whole-study findings and limits: Thymic TRG and TRD repertoires appeared highly polyclonal. Unlike peripheral blood Vdelta1+ controls, thymic delta-chain sequences included about 20% Vdelta2 and few Vdelta3.

The template was reverse-transcribed extracted RNA. The CDR3 regions were amplified by multiplex PCR from V-gene primers to a constant-region primer. TCRdb repeated clone calling on the multiplex PCR reads with CATT. The profile shows roughly 55,000 delta-chain clones, about a sixth of them singletons. Germline V gives CDR1 TSWWSYY, CDR2 QGS. The CDR3 has 20 amino acids. Trimming stripped 4 bases from V and 0 bases from J, with 27 bases between. J is TRDJ1 and V is TRDV1; TRDD2 is a possible D gene (6 bases). Input material: Vdelta1+ gamma-delta thymocytes from the thymus. Subset noted: FACS-sorted CD3+ TCRalphabeta- TCRVdelta1+ TCRVdelta2- thymocytes. The source is a boy less than two years old who had congenital heart surgery. CDR3 sequence (DNA): TGTGCTCTTGGGGCTATCAGACTTCCTGTGGGTGCGGGATACACCGATAAACTCATCTTT. This translates into CALGAIRLPVGAGYTDKLIF.